The TCR beta chain under discussion was sequenced for a study of T cells after yellow fever vaccination. Overall study results and limits: Peaking on day 5 versus 15, the secondary response was faster but weaker. A large majority of primary-vaccination clones showed up again after the booster (about 97% CD4, 75% to 90% CD8). There was a possibility that FACS-sorted repertoires contained abundant clonotypes contaminating from the bulk population.

This CDR3 spans 16 amino acids. Germline-derived CDR1 and CDR2 are ENHRY and SYGVKD. This clonotype was recorded many times. Antigen specificity is unknown. One junction end disagrees with the germline gene, perhaps due to a read error. It was through 5'RACE template switching that TCR cDNA was made, with a universal primer site and UMIs added. One entry per CDR3 protein, called by TCRdb with MiXCR from the 5' RACE reads. The top ten hold over 2.5% of the sample, which has about 120,000 distinct CDR3 sequences, 7.2% seen once. The chain combines TRBV10-3 with TRBJ2-5; 8 positions agree with TRBD1. This receptor was obtained from a man aged 18 to 29 who received the YFV17D yellow fever vaccine. Sequenced here: CD4+ T cells sorted from PBMCs, sampled roughly 46 days after the first yellow fever vaccination. The DNA for the CDR3 is TGTGCCATCAGTGAGTTCCGGGACAGGACCCAAGGGACCCAGTACTTC. Translated, it gives CAISEFRDRTQGTQYF.